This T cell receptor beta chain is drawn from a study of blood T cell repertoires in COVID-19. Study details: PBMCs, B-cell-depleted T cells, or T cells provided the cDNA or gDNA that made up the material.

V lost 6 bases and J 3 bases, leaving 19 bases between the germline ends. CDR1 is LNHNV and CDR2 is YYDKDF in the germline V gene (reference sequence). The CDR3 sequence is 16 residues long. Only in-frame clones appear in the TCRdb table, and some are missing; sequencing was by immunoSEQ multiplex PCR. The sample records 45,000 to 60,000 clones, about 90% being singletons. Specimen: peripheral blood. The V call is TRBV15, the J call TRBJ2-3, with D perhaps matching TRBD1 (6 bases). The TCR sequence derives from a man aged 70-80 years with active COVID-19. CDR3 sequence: CATSDRQAAVTDTQYF. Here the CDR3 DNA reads TGTGCCACCAGTGATCGACAGGCGGCCGTGACAGATACGCAGTATTTT.